The T cell receptor beta chain under discussion was sequenced for a study of cytomegalovirus exposure and HLA in healthy donors. Findings and limits, study-wide: TCR beta V segments were, for the most part, productive about 87% or about 30% of the time in an earlier analysis. Associated with HLA alleles at 0.05 false discovery rate in a later analysis were approximately 17,000 TCR beta sequences. In a later analysis, an Asian-associated ancestry cluster reportedly showed fewer N-insertions than the 666-donor mean. Upon later analysis, HLA-associated TCR beta chains proved more clonally expanded than other, equally common chains.

As regards this clone: What it recognizes is unknown.

PCR employed 60 Vbeta and 13 Jbeta primers. Produced via immunoSEQ multiplex PCR; TCRdb's table is partial and in-frame only. The sample has about 95,000 clones, approximately 77% seen once. Germline CDR1 reads SGHRS; CDR2 reads YFSETQ. V lost 4 bases, J lost 4 bases, and 11 bases stayed unmatched. The CDR3 covers 16 residues. This sequence joins TRBV5-1 and TRBJ2-3, with TRBD1 identical over 8 bases. Sequenced material: PBMCs. The receptor was isolated from a woman aged 35 to 49 in good health and CMV-seronegative. The CDR3 bases are TGCGCCAGCAGCCTACCTGGACAGGGTGGAGCAGATACGCAGTATTTT. Translated: CASSLPGQGGADTQYF. Looking up the rest from reference TRBV5-1 and TRBJ2-3 gives the full variable domain: KAGVTQTPRYLIKTRGQQVTLSCSPISGHRSVSWYQQTPGQGLQFLFEYFSETQRNKGNFPGRFSGRQFSNSRSEMNVSTLELGDSALYLCASSLPGQGGADTQYFGPGTRLTVL.